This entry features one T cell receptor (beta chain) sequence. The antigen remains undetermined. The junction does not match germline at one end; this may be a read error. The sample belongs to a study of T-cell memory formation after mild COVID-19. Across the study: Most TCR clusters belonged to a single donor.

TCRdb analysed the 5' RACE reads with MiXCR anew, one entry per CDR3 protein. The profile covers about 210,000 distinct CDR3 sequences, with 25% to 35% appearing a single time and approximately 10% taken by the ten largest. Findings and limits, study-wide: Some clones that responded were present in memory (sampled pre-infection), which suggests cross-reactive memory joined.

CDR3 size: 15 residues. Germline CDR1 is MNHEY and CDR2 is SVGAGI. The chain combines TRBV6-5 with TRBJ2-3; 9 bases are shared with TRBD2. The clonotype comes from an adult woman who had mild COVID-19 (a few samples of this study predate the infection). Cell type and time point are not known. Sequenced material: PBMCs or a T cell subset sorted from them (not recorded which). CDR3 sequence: CVSSYDLAGIDTQYF. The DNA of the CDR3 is TGTGTCAGCAGTTACGATCTAGCGGGGATAGATACGCAGTATTTT.